These 20 T cell receptor beta chains were sequenced from one sample in a study of shared T cell receptors in the human thymus. Repertoires were generated with immunoSEQ multiplex PCR, while TCRdb's copy carries only in-frame clones and drops some. The sample has over 650,000 clones; 80% to 90% are singletons. These data were likewise used in another study, on human thymus T cells.

The sample consisted of thymocytes. The receptors here all came from a boy less than two years old with a congenital heart defect.

The V call is TRBV6-5, the J call TRBJ1-2; weak D call: TRBD1 (5 bases). CDR3 length equals 13 residues. CDR1 and CDR2 (germline): MNHEY, SVGAGI. V was trimmed by 6 bases and J by 2 bases, leaving 10 bases between them. CDR3 in DNA: TGTGCCAGCAGACGACAGTCAAACTATGGCTACACCTTC. Its translation: CASRRQSNYGYTF.

This chain links TRBV28 with TRBJ2-3; 8 nucleotides match TRBD1. The CDR3 extends over 13 amino acids. Per germline, CDR1 MDHEN and CDR2 SYDVKM. The V and J ends lost 10 bases and 6 bases, in that order; junction bases with no gene match: 9. The CDR3 bases are TGTGCCACTGACAGGGGTATCTCGGATACGCAGTATTTT. Its protein is CATDRGISDTQYF.

This clone has a handful of counts. The chain links TRBV30 to TRBJ2-2; TRBD2 matches at 9 bases. The CDR3 spans 14 residues. The junction had 10 bases not matched to a gene; V was cut back by 8 bases and J by 6 bases. Germline values: CDR1 GTSNPN, CDR2 SVGIG (reference sequence). The CDR3 DNA follows: TGTGCCGCCGTGTGCGGGAGGGCCCCCGGGGAGCTGTTTTTT. It is translated as CAAVCGRAPGELFF.

V is TRBV9 and J is TRBJ2-1; 10 nucleotides agree with TRBD2. Trimming removed 4 bases from V and 7 bases from J; junction bases left unmatched: 8. Per the germline V gene, CDR1 is SGDLS and CDR2 is YYNGEE. This CDR3 contains 15 residues. This CDR3 is CASSPASGRGNEQFF. The CDR3 DNA sequence: TGTGCCAGCAGCCCAGCTAGCGGGAGAGGTAATGAGCAGTTCTTC.

This clone was seen only a few times. This chain connects TRBV6-5 to TRBJ2-3, with D tentatively TRBD1 (6 bases). Germline CDR1 reads MNHEY; CDR2 reads SVGAGI. The CDR3 sequence is 15 residues long. V was clipped by 1 base and J by 3 bases, with 11 bases between them. CDR3 loop: CASSYLGARTDTQYF. CDR3 nucleotide sequence: TGTGCCAGCAGTTACTTGGGGGCTAGGACAGATACGCAGTATTTT.

This sequence joins TRBV19 and TRBJ2-3; D perhaps matches TRBD1 (5 bases). V was pared by 6 bases and J by 4 bases, with 14 bases between. This CDR3 region has 14 residues. Germline CDR1 is LNHDA and CDR2 is SQIVND (reference sequence). CDR3 amino acids: CASSPNPRADTQYF. The CDR3 nucleotides are TGTGCCAGTAGCCCTAATCCCAGGGCAGATACGCAGTATTTT.

This sequence joins TRBV7-2 and TRBJ2-7, with D perhaps TRBD1 (6 bases). Between the trimmed V and J ends, which lost 4 bases and 1 base, there was a span of 17 bases. Germline CDR1 reads SGHTA; CDR2 reads FQGNSA. The CDR3 is 16 amino acids. The CDR3 coding sequence is TGTGCCAGCAGCTGGGACACGCATCAAGGGTCCTACGAGCAGTACTTC. Its protein is CASSWDTHQGSYEQYF.

The chain employs TRBV10-1 and TRBJ2-3, with TRBD1 as a possible D gene (5 bases). This CDR3 contains 16 residues. Germline V gives CDR1 WNHNN, CDR2 SYGVQD (reference sequence). Between the trimmed V and J ends, which lost 4 bases and 3 bases, there was a span of 17 bases. The chain's CDR3 is CASSAASRGSTDTQYF. Written as DNA, the CDR3 is TGCGCCAGCAGTGCCGCCTCTAGGGGATCAACAGATACGCAGTATTTT.

The V gene is TRBV28, the J gene TRBJ1-2; TRBD1 agrees at 7 bases. V lost 4 bases to trimming and J lost 5 bases; unmatched junction nucleotides: 4. This CDR3 comprises 13 residues. Looked up from germline, CDR1 is MDHEN and CDR2 is SYDVKM. The CDR3: CASSSGQAYGYTF. Here the CDR3 DNA reads TGTGCCAGCAGTTCCGGACAGGCTTATGGCTACACCTTC.

The rearrangement joins TRBV5-4 to TRBJ1-1; D uncertain. CDR1 SGHNT and CDR2 YYREEE come from the germline V gene (reference sequence). Trimming pared 3 bases from V and 2 bases from J, leaving 14 bases between. The CDR3 spans 15 residues. CDR3 nucleotide sequence: TGTGCCAGCAGCTGCCATTCAGGTAGAAACACTGAAGCTTTCTTT. It codes for CASSCHSGRNTEAFF.

This CDR3 is CASSEDSRSPLHF. In DNA form, the CDR3 reads TGTGCCAGCAGTGAAGATAGTCGTTCACCCCTCCACTTT. V usage is TRBV25-1 and J usage is TRBJ1-6; D gene ambiguous. In germline, CDR1 is MGHDK, CDR2 SYGVNS. The CDR3 covers 13 residues. Deletions cut 2 bases from V and 9 bases from J, with 8 bases between. The full variable domain, rest sourced from reference TRBV25-1 and TRBJ1-6, is EADIYQTPRYLVIGTGKKITLECSQTMGHDKMYWYQQDPGMELHLIHYSYGVNSTEKGDLSSESTVSRIRTEHFPLTLESARPSHTSQYLCASSEDSRSPLHFGNGTRLTVT.

This sequence joins TRBV2 and TRBJ2-7, with D maybe TRBD1 (5 bases). V lost 2 bases and J 2 bases, leaving 19 bases between the germline ends. From germline, CDR1 is SNHLY and CDR2 FYNNEI. CDR3 length: 17 amino acids. CDR3 sequence: CASSEPRRQLTPYEQYF. CDR3 bases: TGTGCCAGCAGTGAACCAAGACGACAGCTTACCCCCTACGAGCAGTACTTC.

The chain's CDR3 is CAWSIQGRTEAFF. In nucleotides, the CDR3 is TGTGCCTGGAGTATACAGGGCCGCACTGAAGCTTTCTTT. The V and J genes are TRBV30 and TRBJ1-1, with D possibly being TRBD1 (6 bases). Germline CDR1 is GTSNPN and CDR2 is SVGIG (reference sequence). The length of the CDR3 is 13 residues. The V end lost 2 bases, the J end lost 4 bases, and 11 bases lay between the germline ends.

The J gene is TRBJ2-3, the V gene TRBV29-1, with no clear D. Per the germline V gene, CDR1 is SQVTM and CDR2 is ANQGSEA. The V end lost 6 bases, the J end lost 0 bases, and 19 bases lay between the germline ends. The CDR3 has 16 amino acids. In DNA, the CDR3 is TGCAGCGTCTCAAACCGACTTAGACCTAGCACAGATACGCAGTATTTT. Protein: CSVSNRLRPSTDTQYF.

This chain joins TRBV27 and TRBJ1-5; 7 nucleotides line up with TRBD1. Germline assignment: CDR1 MNHEY and CDR2 SMNVEV (reference sequence). The CDR3 covers 15 residues. The V segment lost 5 bases and the J segment 5 bases; nucleotides outside the gene matches: 9. CDR3 sequence: CASSPRQGADQPQHF. As DNA, the CDR3 is TGTGCCAGCAGTCCGAGACAGGGAGCAGATCAGCCCCAGCATTTT.

The chain recombines TRBV5-1 with TRBJ1-1; D gene unclear. The CDR3 totals 14 residues. Germline-derived CDR1 and CDR2 are SGHRS and YFSETQ. Trimming removed 2 bases at V and 4 bases at J, with 12 bases between. As DNA, the CDR3 is TGCGCCAGCAGCTTCTCGGGGAGCGTCACTGAAGCTTTCTTT. Translating it yields CASSFSGSVTEAFF.

This chain connects TRBV7-8 to TRBJ1-6; TRBD1 matches 7 bases. After removal of 1 base from V and 0 bases from J, the junction contained 18 bases not matched to a gene. The CDR3 has 22 amino acids. Germline assignment: CDR1 SGHVS and CDR2 FQNEAQ. CDR3 DNA: TGTGCCAGCAGCTTAGAAAGGGGGCTTAGACAGGGAAACTTCTCCTATAATTCACCCCTCCACTTT. Protein sequence: CASSLERGLRQGNFSYNSPLHF.

The chain uses TRBV18 and TRBJ1-5; 8 nucleotides align to TRBD1. The CDR3 runs 15 residues. Looked up from germline, CDR1 is KGHSH and CDR2 is LQKENI. V lost 3 bases and J lost 5; bases outside the gene matches: 6. CDR3 loop: CASSPTGVWDQPQHF. As DNA, the CDR3 is TGTGCCAGCTCACCGACAGGGGTATGGGATCAGCCCCAGCATTTT.

This clone was counted only a few times. V gene TRBV5-1 combines with J gene TRBJ1-2; the match to TRBD1 covers 8 bases. Trimming took 1 base from V and 3 from J; bases not matched to a gene: 2. Germline CDR1 is SGHRS and CDR2 is YFSETQ. The CDR3 runs to 14 residues. CDR3 coding DNA: TGCGCCAGCAGCTTGAAGGGACAGGACTATGGCTACACCTTC. Its protein is CASSLKGQDYGYTF.

This clone was recorded once. The genes are TRBV10-3 and TRBJ2-7; TRBD1 matches 9 bases. Germline V gene lookup returns CDR1 ENHRY and CDR2 SYGVKD. V lost 4 bases and J lost 2; bases outside the gene matches: 9. CDR3 length: 16 residues. This chain's CDR3 is CAISVNPGQGTYEQYF. Written as DNA, the CDR3 is TGTGCCATCAGTGTAAATCCGGGACAGGGAACCTACGAGCAGTACTTC.